The sequence of this T cell receptor (beta chain) was determined in a study of OX40 agonist ivuxolimab in advanced cancers. The study in broad terms: Ivuxolimab was a fully human IgG2 agonistic monoclonal antibody targeting the costimulatory receptor OX40 (CD134). Intravenous ivuxolimab was administered to patients every 2 weeks at six dose levels: 0.01, 0.1, 0.3, 1.5, 3 and 10 mg/kg. Of the approximately 50 patients in dose escalation, 19 had hepatocellular carcinoma, about 15 had melanoma, 9 had renal cell carcinoma and 9 had head and neck cancer. In the dose-escalation cohort, 82.7% of patients were male, and the mean age was about 55 years, with a range of roughly 20 to 80. Prior anti-PD-1, anti-PD-L1 or anti-CTLA-4 therapy was permitted, and checkpoint inhibitors had been received by about 37% of dose-escalation patients. Partial responses were achieved by three dose-escalation patients, of whom one had hepatocellular carcinoma and two had cutaneous melanoma. Peripheral TCRbeta sequencing aimed to test whether ivuxolimab altered TCR sequence diversity and caused clonal T-cell expansion. The paper covers the monotherapy dose-escalation part of the phase I ivuxolimab trial, which included N of about 56 patients.

In regard to this clone: It has no known antigen specificity. The input lacks base qualities; no much larger clone sits a single base away.

The trial excluded patients who had a history of autoimmune disease or were on systemic immunosuppression. Peripheral blood for TCR sequencing was collected from all dose cohorts at baseline, on cycle 4 day 1, and on cycle 7 day 1. Samples were obtained from an open-label, multicenter, first-in-human phase I dose-escalation trial of ivuxolimab. Adults with locally advanced or metastatic melanoma, renal cell, hepatocellular, or head and neck squamous cell carcinoma were enrolled in the trial. CD4+ and CD8+ T cells were sorted separately from peripheral blood before TCR sequencing. Results the study describes overall, beyond this receptor: Low levels of normalized T-cell clonal expansion were also seen in some patients who did not respond. The antigen specificity of the peripheral T cells that underwent clonal expansion was not determined. After ivuxolimab, more expanded clones were found on average in CD8+ T cells than in CD4+ T cells. In partial responders in the 0.1-3.0 mg/kg groups, normalized peripheral clonal expansion was found to be among the lowest, especially among CD8+ T cells. At doses of 0.1 to 3.0 mg/kg, clonal expansion of both CD4+ and CD8+ blood T cells was observed from baseline to week 6.

Genomic DNA was isolated from the sorted cells so that the TCRbeta CDR3 region could be sequenced. The immunoSEQ Assay was used to sequence the TCRbeta CDR3 regions. TCRdb took this table from immuneACCESS and kept in-frame rearrangements with V and J called. Such tables lack part of the clones; where checked against another copy, unresolved V genes explain under half of the gap, and the rest is unexplained. For this sample there are tens of thousands of clones; 91% appear just once. Jointly, the top ten make up just over 14% of the sample. This receptor was taken from an adult with an advanced solid tumor such as melanoma, head and neck, liver or kidney cancer. Sample: CD4+ or CD8+ T cells sorted from blood, taken in a trial of the OX40 agonist ivuxolimab.

The CDR3 loop reads CASSPDSFSYEQYF. The DNA sequence is as follows: TGTGCCAGCAGTCCGGACAGTTTCTCCTACGAGCAGTACTTC. This chain joins TRBV6-5 to TRBJ2-7, and the D gene may be TRBD1, 6 bases matching. V gives up 5 bases and J gives up 0 bases, and the segment between their germline ends measures 11 bases. The CDR3, cysteine through phenylalanine, is 14 amino acids long. The only DNA kept is the CDR3, 42 bases in frame from the first base. CDR1 and CDR2, looked up from the germline V gene, are MNHEY and SVGAGI.